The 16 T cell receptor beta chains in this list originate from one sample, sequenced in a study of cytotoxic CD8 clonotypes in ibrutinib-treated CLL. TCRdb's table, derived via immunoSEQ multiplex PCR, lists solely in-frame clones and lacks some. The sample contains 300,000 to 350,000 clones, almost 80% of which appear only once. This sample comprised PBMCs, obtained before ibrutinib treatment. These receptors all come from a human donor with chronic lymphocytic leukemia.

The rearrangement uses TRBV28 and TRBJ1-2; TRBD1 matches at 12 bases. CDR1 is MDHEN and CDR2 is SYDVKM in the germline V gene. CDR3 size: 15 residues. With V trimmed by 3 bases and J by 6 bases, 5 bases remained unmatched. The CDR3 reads CASSLQGTGGNGYTF. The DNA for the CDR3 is TGTGCCAGCAGTTTGCAGGGGACAGGGGGCAATGGCTACACCTTC.

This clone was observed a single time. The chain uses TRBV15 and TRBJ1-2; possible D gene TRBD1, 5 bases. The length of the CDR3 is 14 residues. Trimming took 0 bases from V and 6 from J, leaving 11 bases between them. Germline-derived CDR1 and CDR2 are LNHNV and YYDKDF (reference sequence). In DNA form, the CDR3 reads TGTGCCACCAGCAGAGACGAAGGGGCAAATGGCTACACCTTC. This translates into CATSRDEGANGYTF.

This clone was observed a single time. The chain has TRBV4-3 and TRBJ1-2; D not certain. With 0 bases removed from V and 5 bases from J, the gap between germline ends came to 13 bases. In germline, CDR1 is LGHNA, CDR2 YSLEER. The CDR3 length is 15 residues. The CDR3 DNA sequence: TGCGCCAGCAGCCAAGATGGGGATATGGGGTATGGCTACACCTTC. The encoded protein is CASSQDGDMGYGYTF.

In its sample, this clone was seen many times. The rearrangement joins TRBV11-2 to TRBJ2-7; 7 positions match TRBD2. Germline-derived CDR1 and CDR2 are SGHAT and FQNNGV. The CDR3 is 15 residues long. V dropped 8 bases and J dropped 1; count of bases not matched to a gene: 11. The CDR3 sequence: CASRPGGGDSYEQYF. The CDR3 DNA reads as TGTGCCAGCCGGCCTGGGGGAGGGGATTCCTACGAGCAGTACTTC.

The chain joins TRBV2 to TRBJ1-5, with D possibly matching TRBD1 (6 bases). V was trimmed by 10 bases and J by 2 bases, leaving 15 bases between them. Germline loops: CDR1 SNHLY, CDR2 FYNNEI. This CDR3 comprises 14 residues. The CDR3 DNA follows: TGTGCCACCCGAGGGGGGAGCGGCAATCAGCCCCAGCATTTT. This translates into CATRGGSGNQPQHF.

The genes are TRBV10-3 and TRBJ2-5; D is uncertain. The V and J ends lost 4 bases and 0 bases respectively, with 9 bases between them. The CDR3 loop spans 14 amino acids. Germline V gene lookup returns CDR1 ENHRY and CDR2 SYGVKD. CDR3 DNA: TGTGCCATCAGTGGGAGAGGCCACCAAGAGACCCAGTACTTC. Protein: CAISGRGHQETQYF.

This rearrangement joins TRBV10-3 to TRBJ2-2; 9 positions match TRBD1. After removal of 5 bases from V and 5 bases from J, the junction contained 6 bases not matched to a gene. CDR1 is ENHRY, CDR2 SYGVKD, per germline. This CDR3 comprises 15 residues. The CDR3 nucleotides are TGTGCCATCAGTTCACAGGGGGCAGAAACCGGGGAGCTGTTTTTT. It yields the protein CAISSQGAETGELFF.

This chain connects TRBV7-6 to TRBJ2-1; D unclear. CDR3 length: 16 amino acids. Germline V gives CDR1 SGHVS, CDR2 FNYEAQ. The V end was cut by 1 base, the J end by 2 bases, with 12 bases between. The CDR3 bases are TGTGCCAGCAGCTTAGAAGACGGTTCTGCCTACAATGAGCAGTTCTTC. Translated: CASSLEDGSAYNEQFF.

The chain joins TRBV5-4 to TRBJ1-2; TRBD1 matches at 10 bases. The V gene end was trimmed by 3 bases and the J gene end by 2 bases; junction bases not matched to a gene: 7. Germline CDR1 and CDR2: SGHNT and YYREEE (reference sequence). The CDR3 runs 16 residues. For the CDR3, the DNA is TGTGCCAGCAGCTGGGACAGGGGTTCTGTCAACTATGGCTACACCTTC. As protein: CASSWDRGSVNYGYTF.

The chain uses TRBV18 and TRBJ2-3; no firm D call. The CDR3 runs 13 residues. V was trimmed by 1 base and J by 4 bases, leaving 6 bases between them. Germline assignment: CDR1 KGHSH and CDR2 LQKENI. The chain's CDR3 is CASSPRASDTQYF. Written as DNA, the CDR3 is TGTGCCAGCTCACCACGGGCTTCAGATACGCAGTATTTT.

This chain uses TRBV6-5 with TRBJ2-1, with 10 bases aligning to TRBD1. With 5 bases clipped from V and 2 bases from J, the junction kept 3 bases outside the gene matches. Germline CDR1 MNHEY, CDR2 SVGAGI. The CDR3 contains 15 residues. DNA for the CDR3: TGTGCCAGCAGTAACGGACAGGGGGCCTACAATGAGCAGTTCTTC. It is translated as CASSNGQGAYNEQFF.

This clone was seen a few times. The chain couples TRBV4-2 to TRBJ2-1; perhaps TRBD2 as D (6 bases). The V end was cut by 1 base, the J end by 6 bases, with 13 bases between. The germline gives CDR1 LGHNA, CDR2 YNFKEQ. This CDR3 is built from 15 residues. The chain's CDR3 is CASSQVSMGGNEQFF. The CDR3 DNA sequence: TGTGCCAGCAGCCAAGTGAGCATGGGGGGCAATGAGCAGTTCTTC.

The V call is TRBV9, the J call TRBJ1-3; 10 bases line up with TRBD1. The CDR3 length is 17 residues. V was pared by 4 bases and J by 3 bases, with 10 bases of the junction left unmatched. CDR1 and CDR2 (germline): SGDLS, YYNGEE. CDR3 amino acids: CASSPGGQGFFGNTIYF. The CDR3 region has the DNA TGTGCCAGCAGCCCTGGGGGACAGGGGTTCTTTGGAAACACCATATATTTT. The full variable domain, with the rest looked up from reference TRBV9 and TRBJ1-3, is DSGVTQTPKHLITATGQRVTLRCSPRSGDLSVYWYQQSLDQGLQFLIQYYNGEERAKGNILERFSAQQFPDLHSELNLSSLELGDSALYFCASSPGGQGFFGNTIYFGEGSWLTVV.

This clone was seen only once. The chain's CDR3 is CASSLRAVTYEQYF. DNA of the CDR3: TGTGCCAGCAGCTTAAGGGCTGTCACCTACGAGCAGTACTTC. The chain recombines TRBV7-9 with TRBJ2-7; no firm D call. The V end was cut by 2 bases, the J end by 2 bases, with 10 bases between. Germline CDR1 is SEHNR and CDR2 is FQNEAQ (reference sequence). The CDR3 has 14 amino acids.

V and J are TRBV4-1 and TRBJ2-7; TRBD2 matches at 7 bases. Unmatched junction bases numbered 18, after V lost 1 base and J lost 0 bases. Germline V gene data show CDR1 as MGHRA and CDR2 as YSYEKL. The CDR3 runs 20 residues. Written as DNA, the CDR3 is TGCGCCAGCAGCCAAGCGTTTTCGGGTAGCGGGTTTTACAGCTCCTACGAGCAGTACTTC. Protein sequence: CASSQAFSGSGFYSSYEQYF.

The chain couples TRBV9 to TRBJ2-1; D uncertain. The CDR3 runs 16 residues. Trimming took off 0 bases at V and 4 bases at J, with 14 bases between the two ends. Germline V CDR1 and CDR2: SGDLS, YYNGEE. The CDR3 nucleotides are TGTGCCAGCAGCGTAGGGTCCTCCGTCCTATACAATGAGCAGTTCTTC. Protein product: CASSVGSSVLYNEQFF.